Below, 2 T cell receptor beta chains from the same sample are listed, as sequenced in a study of T cells in women clearing cervical HPV infection. Here immunoSEQ multiplex PCR was the method, and the copy in TCRdb shows in-frame clones only, minus some. The table lists over 35,000 clones. Sequenced material: blood buffy coat. These receptors were taken from a woman aged 18 to 69 with a cervical HPV16 infection that either progressed to CIN3+ or cleared (not recorded which).

Notes on this clone: The read ends 3 residues early relative to the CDR3; the germline J gene fills the gap. V and J are TRBV30 and TRBJ1-5, with D hard to call. V lost 0 bases and J lost 4, with 10 bases in between. Per the germline V gene, CDR1 is GTSNPN and CDR2 is SVGIG (reference sequence). There are 14 residues in the CDR3. The part of the CDR3 DNA that was read is TGTGCCTGGAGTGTAATGAGGGTAAATCAGCCC. It codes for CAWSVMRVNQP. The CDR3 as a whole reads CAWSVMRVNQPQHF.

About this clone: Read data end 3 residues before the CDR3 end; the end is taken from the germline J gene. The rearrangement links TRBV30 to TRBJ1-5, with TRBD1 matching over 7 bases. V shed 0 bases, J shed 3 bases, and the junction held 2 bases outside the gene matches. This CDR3 is built from 14 residues. Germline CDR1 and CDR2: GTSNPN and SVGIG (reference sequence). The sequenced part of the CDR3 DNA is TGTGCCTGGAGTGTTACAGGGGTCAATCAGCCC. This sequence encodes CAWSVTGVNQP. The full CDR3 protein reads CAWSVTGVNQPQHF.